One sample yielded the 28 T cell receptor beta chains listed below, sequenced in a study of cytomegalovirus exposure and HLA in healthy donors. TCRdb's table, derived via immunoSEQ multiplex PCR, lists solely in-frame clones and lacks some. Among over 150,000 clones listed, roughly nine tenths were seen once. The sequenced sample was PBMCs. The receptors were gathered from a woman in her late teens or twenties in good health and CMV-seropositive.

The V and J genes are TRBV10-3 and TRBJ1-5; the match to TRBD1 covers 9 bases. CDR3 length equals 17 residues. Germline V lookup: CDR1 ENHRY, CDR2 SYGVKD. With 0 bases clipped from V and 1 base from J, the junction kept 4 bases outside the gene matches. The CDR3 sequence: CAISESMDRGSNQPQHF. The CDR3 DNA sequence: TGTGCCATCAGTGAGTCAATGGACAGGGGAAGCAATCAGCCCCAGCATTTT.

The CDR3, as DNA: TGTGCCAGAGGACAGGGGGCGATTAGCAATCAGCCCCAGCATTTT. Its protein product is CARGQGAISNQPQHF. The chain is built from TRBV19 and TRBJ1-5, with 11 positions matching TRBD1. The J segment lost 0 bases and the V segment lost 9 bases, leaving 4 bases of the junction unmatched. CDR3 length equals 15 residues. CDR1 is LNHDA and CDR2 is SQIVND in the germline V gene (reference sequence).

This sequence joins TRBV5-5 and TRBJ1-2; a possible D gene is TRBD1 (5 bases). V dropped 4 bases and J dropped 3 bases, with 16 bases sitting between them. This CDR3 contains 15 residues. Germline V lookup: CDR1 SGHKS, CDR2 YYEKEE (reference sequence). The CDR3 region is CASSPPGGDDYGYTF. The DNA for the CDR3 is TGTGCCAGCAGCCCGCCAGGAGGGGATGACTATGGCTACACCTTC.

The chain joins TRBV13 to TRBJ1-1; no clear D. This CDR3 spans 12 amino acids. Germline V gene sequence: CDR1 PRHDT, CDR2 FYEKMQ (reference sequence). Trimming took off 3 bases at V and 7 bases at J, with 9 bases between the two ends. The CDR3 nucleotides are TGTGCCAGCAGCTTCCGCGGTCGTGAAGCTTTCTTT. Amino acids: CASSFRGREAFF.

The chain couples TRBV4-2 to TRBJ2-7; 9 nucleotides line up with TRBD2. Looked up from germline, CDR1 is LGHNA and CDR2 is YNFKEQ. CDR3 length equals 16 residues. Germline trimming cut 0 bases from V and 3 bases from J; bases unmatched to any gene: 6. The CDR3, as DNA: TGTGCCAGCAGCCAAGACCTACCAGCGGGAGGCTACGAGCAGTACTTC. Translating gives CASSQDLPAGGYEQYF.

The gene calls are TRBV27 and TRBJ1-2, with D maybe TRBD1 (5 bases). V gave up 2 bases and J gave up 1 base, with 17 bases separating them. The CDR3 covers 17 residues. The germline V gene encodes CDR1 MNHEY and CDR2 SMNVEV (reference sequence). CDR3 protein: CASSLTPLGLFNYGYTF. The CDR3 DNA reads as TGTGCCAGCAGTTTAACCCCTCTGGGGCTGTTTAACTATGGCTACACCTTC.

The CDR3 region is CASSLGPASYQPQHF. The CDR3 nucleotides read TGTGCCAGCAGCTTGGGGCCCGCTTCCTATCAGCCCCAGCATTTT. The gene calls are TRBV5-6 and TRBJ1-5, with no clear D. The V gene lost 0 bases and the J gene lost 5 bases, with 12 bases spanning the gap. Germline assignment: CDR1 SGHDT and CDR2 YYEEEE. The CDR3 contains 15 residues.

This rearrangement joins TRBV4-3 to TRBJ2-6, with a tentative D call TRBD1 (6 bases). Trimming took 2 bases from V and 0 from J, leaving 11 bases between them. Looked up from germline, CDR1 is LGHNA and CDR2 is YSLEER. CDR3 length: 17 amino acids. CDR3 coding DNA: TGCGCCAGCAGCCAACGACAGGAGAGCTCTGGGGCCAACGTCCTGACTTTC. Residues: CASSQRQESSGANVLTF.

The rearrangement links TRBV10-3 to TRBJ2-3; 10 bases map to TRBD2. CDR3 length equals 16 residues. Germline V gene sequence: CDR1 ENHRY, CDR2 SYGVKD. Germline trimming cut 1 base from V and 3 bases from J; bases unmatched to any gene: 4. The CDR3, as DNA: TGTGCCATCAGTGAGTTCCTTAGCGGGGGGACAGATACGCAGTATTTT. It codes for CAISEFLSGGTDTQYF.

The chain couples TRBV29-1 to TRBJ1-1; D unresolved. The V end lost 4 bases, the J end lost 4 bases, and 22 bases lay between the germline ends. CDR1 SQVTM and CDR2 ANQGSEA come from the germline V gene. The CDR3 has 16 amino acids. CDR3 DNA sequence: TGCAGCGTTGCACCCCCGACCCCTATTAGGAGCACTGAAGCTTTCTTT. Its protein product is CSVAPPTPIRSTEAFF. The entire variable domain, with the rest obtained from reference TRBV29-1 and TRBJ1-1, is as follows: SAVISQKPSRDICQRGTSLTIQCQVDSQVTMMFWYRQQPGQSLTLIATANQGSEATYESGFVIDKFPISRPNLTFSTLTVSNMSPEDSSIYLCSVAPPTPIRSTEAFFGQGTRLTVV.

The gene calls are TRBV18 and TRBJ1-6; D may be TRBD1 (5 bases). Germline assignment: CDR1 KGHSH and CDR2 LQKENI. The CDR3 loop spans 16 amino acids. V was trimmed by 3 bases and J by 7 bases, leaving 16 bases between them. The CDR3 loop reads CASSPGGGAGNSPLHF. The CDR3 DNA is TGTGCCAGCTCACCCGGGGGGGGTGCAGGCAATTCACCCCTCCACTTT.

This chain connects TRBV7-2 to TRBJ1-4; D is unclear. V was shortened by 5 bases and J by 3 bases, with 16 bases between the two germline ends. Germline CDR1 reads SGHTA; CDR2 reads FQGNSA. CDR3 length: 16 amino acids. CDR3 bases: TGTGCCAGCAGCCCTTTAGGGAGGGCGTCTAATGAAAAACTGTTTTTT. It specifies CASSPLGRASNEKLFF.

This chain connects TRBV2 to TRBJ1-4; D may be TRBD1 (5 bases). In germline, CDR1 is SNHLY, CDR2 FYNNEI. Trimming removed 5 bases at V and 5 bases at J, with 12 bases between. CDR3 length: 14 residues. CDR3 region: CASSFDSVNEKLFF. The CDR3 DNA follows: TGTGCCAGCAGTTTCGACAGCGTAAATGAAAAACTGTTTTTT.

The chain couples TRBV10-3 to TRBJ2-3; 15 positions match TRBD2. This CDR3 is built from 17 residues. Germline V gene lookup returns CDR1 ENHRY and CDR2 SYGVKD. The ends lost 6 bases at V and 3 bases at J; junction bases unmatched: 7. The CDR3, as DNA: TGTGCCATCAGCAGGACTAGCGGGAGGGAATTGACAGATACGCAGTATTTT. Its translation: CAISRTSGRELTDTQYF.

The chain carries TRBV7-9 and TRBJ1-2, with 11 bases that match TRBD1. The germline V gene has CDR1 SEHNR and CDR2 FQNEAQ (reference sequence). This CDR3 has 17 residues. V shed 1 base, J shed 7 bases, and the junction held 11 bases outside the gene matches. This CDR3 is CASSLGTTGTGGSGYTF. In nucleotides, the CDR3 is TGTGCCAGCAGCTTAGGCACGACCGGGACAGGGGGTTCTGGCTACACCTTC.

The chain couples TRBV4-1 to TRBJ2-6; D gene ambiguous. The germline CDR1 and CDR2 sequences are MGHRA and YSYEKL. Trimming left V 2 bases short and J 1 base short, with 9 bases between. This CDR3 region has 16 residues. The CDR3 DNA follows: TGCGCCAGCAGCCAAATTCCTAGTTCTGGGGCCAACGTCCTGACTTTC. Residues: CASSQIPSSGANVLTF.

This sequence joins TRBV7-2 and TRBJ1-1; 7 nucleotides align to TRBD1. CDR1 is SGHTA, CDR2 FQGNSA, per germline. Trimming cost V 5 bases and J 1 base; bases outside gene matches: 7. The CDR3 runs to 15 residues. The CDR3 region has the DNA TGTGCCAGCAGCCCCGGAGGGACAGCGAACACTGAAGCTTTCTTT. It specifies CASSPGGTANTEAFF.

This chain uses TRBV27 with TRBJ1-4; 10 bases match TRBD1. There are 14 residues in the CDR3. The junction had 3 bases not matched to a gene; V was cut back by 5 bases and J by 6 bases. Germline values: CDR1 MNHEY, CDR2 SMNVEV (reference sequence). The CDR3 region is CASSQTGGHEKLFF. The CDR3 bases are TGTGCCAGCAGTCAGACAGGGGGCCATGAAAAACTGTTTTTT.

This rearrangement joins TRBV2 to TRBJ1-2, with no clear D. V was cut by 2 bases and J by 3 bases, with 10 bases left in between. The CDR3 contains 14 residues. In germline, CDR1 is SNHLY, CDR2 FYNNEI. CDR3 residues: CASSEKSGDYGYTF. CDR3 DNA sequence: TGTGCCAGCAGTGAAAAATCCGGAGACTATGGCTACACCTTC.

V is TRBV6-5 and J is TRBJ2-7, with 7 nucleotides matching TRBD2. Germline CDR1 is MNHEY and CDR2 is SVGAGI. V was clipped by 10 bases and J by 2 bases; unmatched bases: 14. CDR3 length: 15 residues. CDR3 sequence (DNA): TGTGCCACACTACCACCGGGAGGCGCGGCCTACGAGCAGTACTTC. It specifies CATLPPGGAAYEQYF.

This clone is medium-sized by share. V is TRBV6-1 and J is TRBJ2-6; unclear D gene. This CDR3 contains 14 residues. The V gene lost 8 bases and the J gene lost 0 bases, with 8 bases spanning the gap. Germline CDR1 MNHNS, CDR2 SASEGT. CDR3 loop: CASHQLSGANVLTF. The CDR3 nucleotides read TGTGCCAGCCATCAACTCTCTGGGGCCAACGTCCTGACTTTC.

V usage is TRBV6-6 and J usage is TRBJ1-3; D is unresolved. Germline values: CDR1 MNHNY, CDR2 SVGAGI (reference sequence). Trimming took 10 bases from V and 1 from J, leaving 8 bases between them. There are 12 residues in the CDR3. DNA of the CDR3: TGTGCCACCCAGGCTTCTGGAAACACCATATATTTT. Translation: CATQASGNTIYF.

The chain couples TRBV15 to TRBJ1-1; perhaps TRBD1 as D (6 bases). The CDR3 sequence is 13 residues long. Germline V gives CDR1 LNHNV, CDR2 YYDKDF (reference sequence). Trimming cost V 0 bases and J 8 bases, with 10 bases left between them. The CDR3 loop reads CATSRDPDSEAFF. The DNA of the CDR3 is TGTGCCACCAGCAGAGACCCGGACAGCGAAGCTTTCTTT. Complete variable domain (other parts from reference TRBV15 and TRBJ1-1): DAMVIQNPRYQVTQFGKPVTLSCSQTLNHNVMYWYQQKSSQAPKLLFHYYDKDFNNEADTPDNFQSRRPNTSFCFLDIRSPGLGDTAMYLCATSRDPDSEAFFGQGTRLTVV.

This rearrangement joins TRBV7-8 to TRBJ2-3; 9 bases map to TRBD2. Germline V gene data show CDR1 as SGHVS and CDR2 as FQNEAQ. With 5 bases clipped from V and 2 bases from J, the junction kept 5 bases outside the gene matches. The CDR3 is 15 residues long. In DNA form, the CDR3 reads TGTGCCAGCAGCCAGGGACTAGCCCACACAGATACGCAGTATTTT. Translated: CASSQGLAHTDTQYF. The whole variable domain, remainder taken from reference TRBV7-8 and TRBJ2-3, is GAGVSQSPRYKVAKRGQDVALRCDPISGHVSLFWYQQALGQGPEFLTYFQNEAQLDKSGLPSDRFFAERPEGSVSTLKIQRTQQEDSAVYLCASSQGLAHTDTQYFGPGTRLTVL.

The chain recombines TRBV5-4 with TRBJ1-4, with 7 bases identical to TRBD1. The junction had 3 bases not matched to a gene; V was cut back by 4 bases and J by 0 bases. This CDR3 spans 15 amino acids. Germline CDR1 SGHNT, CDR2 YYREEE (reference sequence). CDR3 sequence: CASSPQGATNEKLFF. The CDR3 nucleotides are TGTGCCAGCAGCCCCCAGGGGGCAACTAATGAAAAACTGTTTTTT.

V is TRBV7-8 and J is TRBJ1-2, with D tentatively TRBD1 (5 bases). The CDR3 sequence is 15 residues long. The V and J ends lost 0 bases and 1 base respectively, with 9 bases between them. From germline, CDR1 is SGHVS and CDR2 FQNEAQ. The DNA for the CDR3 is TGTGCCAGCAGCTTAGCGGGGGGAATTAACTATGGCTACACCTTC. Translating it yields CASSLAGGINYGYTF.

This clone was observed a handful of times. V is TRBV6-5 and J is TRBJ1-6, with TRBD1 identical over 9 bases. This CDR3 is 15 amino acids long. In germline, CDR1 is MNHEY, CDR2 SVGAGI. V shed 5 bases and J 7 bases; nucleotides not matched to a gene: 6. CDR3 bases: TGTGCCAGCAGTAGACAGGGGGTGCGGAATTCACCCCTCCACTTT. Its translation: CASSRQGVRNSPLHF.

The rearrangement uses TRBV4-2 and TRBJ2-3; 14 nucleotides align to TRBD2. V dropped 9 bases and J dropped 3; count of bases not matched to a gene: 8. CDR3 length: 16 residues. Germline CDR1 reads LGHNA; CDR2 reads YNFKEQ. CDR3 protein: CARGLAGVSPTDTQYF. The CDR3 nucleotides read TGTGCCAGGGGACTAGCGGGAGTATCCCCAACAGATACGCAGTATTTT.